These 25 T cell receptor beta chains were sequenced from one sample in a study of regulatory T cells in long-lasting Graves disease. The time point denotes: newly diagnosed GD, antithyroid drugs for less than 3 months. Researchers made the TCR library from RNA that was extracted from PBMCs. Building the TCR beta libraries relied on iRepertoire HTBI primers, and CDR3 regions underwent Arm-PCR. One entry per CDR3 protein results from TCRdb running MiXCR on the multiplex PCR reads. Of hundreds of thousands of distinct CDR3 sequences detected, 15% to 20% appear once; the ten largest clones hold approximately 20%. These data were also reused for a study on T cells in Graves' hyperthyroidism and ophthalmopathy.

The sequences come from peripheral blood mononuclear cells (PBMCs), collected at new diagnosis, from a patient treated with antithyroid drugs. Receptor source: a woman under 40 with Graves disease.

The chain employs TRBV5-1 and TRBJ1-1; D remains unclear. The V and J ends lost 2 bases and 1 base respectively, with 15 bases between them. Germline V gene data show CDR1 as SGHRS and CDR2 as YFSETQ. The CDR3 is 16 residues long. Here the CDR3 reads CASSFRRGGSNTEAFF. The CDR3 nucleotides read TGCGCCAGCAGCTTCCGCCGAGGAGGCTCGAACACTGAAGCTTTCTTT. The full variable domain, in which reference TRBV5-1 and TRBJ1-1 provide the parts outside the CDR3, is KAGVTQTPRYLIKTRGQQVTLSCSPISGHRSVSWYQQTPGQGLQFLFEYFSETQRNKGNFPGRFSGRQFSNSRSEMNVSTLELGDSALYLCASSFRRGGSNTEAFFGQGTRLTVV.

Only a few counts were recorded for this clonotype. V usage is TRBV5-1 and J usage is TRBJ2-5; D uncertain. The CDR3 covers 14 residues. Looked up from germline, CDR1 is SGHRS and CDR2 is YFSETQ. V was cut by 0 bases and J by 4 bases, with 10 bases left in between. The CDR3 loop is CASSLGDLRETQYF. For the CDR3, the DNA is TGCGCCAGCAGCTTGGGTGACCTCCGAGAGACCCAGTACTTC.

This sequence joins TRBV5-1 and TRBJ2-1; 14 nucleotides line up with TRBD2. Germline V gives CDR1 SGHRS, CDR2 YFSETQ. This CDR3 is 15 amino acids long. V lost 6 bases to trimming and J lost 6 bases; unmatched junction nucleotides: 5. CDR3 loop: CASKLGTSGGNEQFF. The CDR3 nucleotides read TGCGCCAGCAAACTCGGGACTAGCGGGGGCAATGAGCAGTTCTTC.

This clonotype was observed a few times. The chain combines TRBV19 with TRBJ1-5; D call uncertain. V was clipped by 9 bases and J by 6 bases, with 12 bases between them. This CDR3 is 12 amino acids long. The germline V gene has CDR1 LNHDA and CDR2 SQIVND (reference sequence). CDR3 DNA sequence: TGTGCCAGCTCGTCCACGTCTCAGCCCCAGCATTTT. This translates into CASSSTSQPQHF.

This clonotype has a count of ten or more. The chain carries TRBV27 and TRBJ1-5; 7 nucleotides match TRBD1. This CDR3 contains 16 residues. Germline V gene lookup returns CDR1 MNHEY and CDR2 SMNVEV (reference sequence). Trimming cost V 5 bases and J 1 base; bases outside gene matches: 8. The CDR3 loop reads CASSPQGGWSNQPQHF. DNA for the CDR3: TGTGCCAGCAGTCCTCAGGGGGGCTGGAGCAATCAGCCCCAGCATTTT.

In its sample, this clonotype was seen a few times. The chain combines TRBV13 with TRBJ2-1; no clear D gene. Trimming removed 4 bases from V and 4 bases from J, with 11 bases in between. Germline CDR1 reads PRHDT; CDR2 reads FYEKMQ (reference sequence). The CDR3 runs 14 residues. The CDR3: CASSSTPIYNEQFF. CDR3 nucleotides: TGTGCCAGCAGCTCTACGCCCATATACAATGAGCAGTTCTTC.

On this clonotype: This may come from a read error, since a much larger clone is one base off. V usage is TRBV29-1 and J usage is TRBJ2-7; 8 bases match TRBD2. In germline, CDR1 is SQVTM, CDR2 ANQGSEA. The length of the CDR3 is 15 residues. The CDR3 DNA follows: TGCAGCGTGGGAACTAGCGGCCAATTCTCCCACGAGCAGTACTTC. Translation gives CSVGTSGQFSHEQYF.

This clonotype showed up many times. The rearrangement joins TRBV11-2 to TRBJ1-1; D unresolved. Trimming left V 1 base short and J 6 bases short, with 9 bases between. The germline V gene encodes CDR1 SGHAT and CDR2 FQNNGV. The CDR3 has 13 residues. CDR3 region: CASSLGPVSEAFF. The CDR3 nucleotides are TGTGCCAGCAGCTTAGGCCCCGTTTCTGAAGCTTTCTTT.

As to this clonotype: A much larger clone is a single base away; this may be a read error. The rearrangement links TRBV28 to TRBJ1-5; 10 nucleotides agree with TRBD1. This CDR3 is built from 18 residues. Germline V lookup: CDR1 MDHEN, CDR2 SYDVKM. Written as DNA, the CDR3 is TGTGCCAGCAGATATAGGACAGGGGGAAGTAGAGTTGATCAGCCCCCGCATTTT. The encoded protein is CASRYRTGGSRVDQPPHF.

There are many counts of this clonotype. The gene calls are TRBV28 and TRBJ1-1, with 8 bases fitting TRBD1. The V gene's germline CDR1 is MDHEN and CDR2 SYDVKM. The trim removed 4 bases at V and 4 bases at J, leaving 8 bases unmatched. CDR3 length: 15 residues. CDR3 sequence (DNA): TGTGCCAGCAGTTCCCAGGGGGCGCGTTTCACTGAAGCTTTCTTT. This codes for CASSSQGARFTEAFF.

The CDR3 nucleotides are TGTGCCAGCAGCCCATTCACGGGGGCGCGAGGCACCGGGGAGCTGTTTTTT. Translation: CASSPFTGARGTGELFF. The chain employs TRBV7-9 and TRBJ2-2; D may match TRBD1 or TRBD2 (6 bases each). The CDR3 is 17 residues long. CDR1 SEHNR and CDR2 FQNEAQ come from the germline V gene (reference sequence). V was trimmed by 5 bases and J by 4 bases, leaving 20 bases between them.

This clonotype has a count of ten or more. This chain connects TRBV9 to TRBJ2-1; possible D gene TRBD1, 6 bases. Trimming left V 1 base short and J 5 bases short, with 13 bases between. Germline CDR1 and CDR2: SGDLS and YYNGEE. The CDR3 is 15 amino acids. The CDR3 region has the DNA TGTGCCAGCAGCGTACGGGGACACTCAGACAATGAGCAGTTCTTC. This sequence encodes CASSVRGHSDNEQFF.

This chain links TRBV7-9 with TRBJ2-3, with D unresolved. Between the trimmed V and J ends, which lost 5 bases and 2 bases, there was a span of 14 bases. Germline-derived CDR1 and CDR2 are SEHNR and FQNEAQ (reference sequence). The CDR3 sequence is 15 residues long. The CDR3 DNA follows: TGTGCCAGCAGCGGCGCGTTTGTCCTCACAGATACGCAGTATTTT. It is translated as CASSGAFVLTDTQYF.

This chain links TRBV19 with TRBJ2-7; the match to TRBD2 covers 8 bases. The V gene end was trimmed by 3 bases and the J gene end by 4 bases; junction bases not matched to a gene: 5. Germline V lookup: CDR1 LNHDA, CDR2 SQIVND (reference sequence). The CDR3 loop spans 14 amino acids. The CDR3 DNA sequence: TGTGCCAGTAGTATGGCGGGGGGCGCATACGAGCAGTACTTC. Its translation is CASSMAGGAYEQYF. Complete variable domain (other parts from reference TRBV19 and TRBJ2-7): DGGITQSPKYLFRKEGQNVTLSCEQNLNHDAMYWYRQDPGQGLRLIYYSQIVNDFQKGDIAEGYSVSREKKESFPLTVTSAQKNPTAFYLCASSMAGGAYEQYFGPGTRLTVT.

The chain uses TRBV24-1 and TRBJ2-1, with 12 bases aligning to TRBD1. The V gene's germline CDR1 is KGHDR and CDR2 SFDVKD. The J segment lost 8 bases and the V segment lost 4 bases, leaving 5 bases of the junction unmatched. This CDR3 comprises 15 residues. CDR3 DNA sequence: TGTGCCACCAGTGAACCGGGACAGGGGGCTTATGAGCAGTTCTTC. It codes for CATSEPGQGAYEQFF.

This clonotype occurred many times. This chain connects TRBV24-1 to TRBJ2-1, with 12 bases that match TRBD2. The CDR3 runs to 18 residues. CDR1 is KGHDR, CDR2 SFDVKD, per germline. V gave up 3 bases and J gave up 4 bases; unmatched junction bases: 9. CDR3 DNA sequence: TGTGCCACCAGTGATCCACAAGGACTAGCGGGGACGTACAATGAGCAGTTCTTC. Residues: CATSDPQGLAGTYNEQFF.

At least ten counts were recorded for this clonotype. The gene calls are TRBV29-1 and TRBJ1-1; D is uncertain. V lost 4 bases and J lost 0, with 6 bases in between. Germline CDR1 is SQVTM and CDR2 is ANQGSEA. This CDR3 contains 12 residues. The CDR3 loop is CSVAQMNTEAFF. For the CDR3, the DNA is TGCAGCGTTGCACAGATGAACACTGAAGCTTTCTTT.

This clonotype was found many times. The J gene is TRBJ2-1, the V gene TRBV27; no clear D. V was pared by 8 bases and J by 0 bases, with 14 bases between. This CDR3 contains 15 residues. The germline gives CDR1 MNHEY, CDR2 SMNVEV (reference sequence). CDR3 protein: CASGAHRSSYNEQFF. The CDR3 DNA is TGTGCCAGCGGAGCACACCGGAGCTCCTACAATGAGCAGTTCTTC.

This clonotype was observed a few times. This rearrangement joins TRBV19 to TRBJ1-5; a possible D gene is TRBD1 (6 bases). This CDR3 contains 16 residues. Trimming took 7 bases from V and 8 from J, leaving 24 bases between them. CDR1 is LNHDA, CDR2 SQIVND, per germline (reference sequence). The CDR3 DNA reads as TGTGCCAGTATCCAAGGGGGGAGGGACGGCCGGGAGCCCCAGCATTTT. Translation: CASIQGGRDGREPQHF.

In its sample, this clonotype was seen many times. The chain uses TRBV11-2 and TRBJ1-5; D is ambiguous. Germline values: CDR1 SGHAT, CDR2 FQNNGV. V was clipped by 6 bases and J by 3 bases, with 12 bases between them. The CDR3 extends over 14 amino acids. The CDR3 sequence: CASSPPGVNQPQHF. CDR3 bases: TGTGCCAGCAGTCCTCCTGGCGTCAATCAGCCCCAGCATTTT.

This chain uses TRBV4-2 with TRBJ1-5; D uncertain. Trimming removed 4 bases at V and 6 bases at J, with 19 bases between. The CDR3 is 16 residues long. The germline CDR1 and CDR2 sequences are LGHNA and YNFKEQ. The CDR3 sequence is CASSLGLWGESQPQHF. CDR3 sequence (DNA): TGTGCCAGCAGCCTTGGGCTTTGGGGAGAGAGTCAGCCCCAGCATTTT.

This clonotype has a count of ten or more. CDR3 sequence reads: CASTLVAVYNEQFF. CDR3 nucleotide sequence: TGTGCCAGCACCCTAGTGGCTGTTTACAATGAGCAGTTCTTC. The chain has TRBV2 and TRBJ2-1; no clear D gene. CDR3 size: 14 residues. In germline, CDR1 is SNHLY, CDR2 FYNNEI. Trimming removed 7 bases from V and 4 bases from J, with 14 bases in between.

This clonotype was found many times. This chain uses TRBV6-1 with TRBJ1-1, with D perhaps matching TRBD1 (6 bases). Germline-derived CDR1 and CDR2 are MNHNS and SASEGT. V lost 7 bases to trimming and J lost 6 bases, with 9 bases between them. CDR3 length: 11 residues. As DNA, the CDR3 is TGTGCCAGCACTCGGACAGCTGAAGCTTTCTTT. Residues: CASTRTAEAFF.

This clonotype was seen ten or more times. The CDR3 here is CASSSGQLTDTQYF. The CDR3 DNA reads TGTGCCAGCAGCTCGGGACAGCTCACAGATACGCAGTATTTT. The V gene is TRBV7-3, the J gene TRBJ2-3; TRBD1 matches 7 bases. Trimming removed 4 bases from V and 2 bases from J; junction bases left unmatched: 3. The CDR3 spans 14 residues. Germline V gives CDR1 SGHTA, CDR2 FQGTGA. The whole variable domain, remainder taken from reference TRBV7-3 and TRBJ2-3, is GAGVSQTPSNKVTEKGKYVELRCDPISGHTALYWYRQSLGQGPEFLIYFQGTGAADDSGLPNDRFFAVRPEGSVSTLKIQRTERGDSAVYLCASSSGQLTDTQYFGPGTRLTVL.

On this clonotype itself: A read error is the likely source, as a far larger clone sits one nucleotide away. This sequence joins TRBV6-2 or TRBV6-3 and TRBJ2-5, with a weak D call TRBD1 (6 bases). From germline, CDR1 is MNHEY and CDR2 SVGEGT. CDR3 length: 14 amino acids. The ends were cut back, 8 bases at V and 5 bases at J, with 18 bases in the middle. The DNA for the CDR3 is TGTGCCAGCCTCACATGGGGGCAAGGGGAGACCCAGTACTTC. Translating it yields CASLTWGQGETQYF.